Sequencing of this T cell receptor (beta chain) was carried out in a study of response to subunit inactivated influenza vaccine listed by TCRdb under 2018. Background for the entire study: To follow how T cells responded to a trivalent subunit inactivated influenza vaccine, the researchers relied on deep quantitative profiling of the T cell receptor repertoire.

The table lists this clonotype with a few counts. Its antigen remains unidentified. No base quality values were provided; no much bigger clone lies one nucleotide off. What the authors observed across the whole study: The authors proposed that each seasonal influenza vaccination may bring in only a limited number of new T cells.

Receptor amplification or capture employed RT-PCR. The reads were generated on an Illumina HiSeq 2500. TCRdb handled the public reads itself, with Q25 trimming in fastp and clone calling in MiXCR, and kept productive beta chains. Each CDR3 protein appears once, grouped with its most common genes and DNA. The sample table contains around 190,000 distinct CDR3 sequences; only one count was recorded for approximately 9.2% of them. The ten top clones hold approximately 11% of the sample. Including the terminal cysteine and phenylalanine, the CDR3 comprises 19 residues. Left in the record is the CDR3 DNA by itself, 57 bases read in frame from the first base. V is reduced by 4 bases and J by 1 base, leaving a spacing of 20 bases between them. Taken from the germline V gene, the CDR1 and CDR2 loops are WSHSY and SAAADI.

Recombination linked TRBV10-2 to TRBJ2-6; TRBD1 is perhaps the D gene, given 6 matching bases. The material was non-naive T cells sorted from PBMCs, obtained on the day of vaccination. The cell subset or site label on this specimen signifies: memory T cell fraction. The clonotype originates from a man aged 45-65 years who received an inactivated influenza vaccine. Donor details come from another sample of the same person, matched by shared clones. CDR3 region: CASSAYSSGERSGANVLTF. The sequenced DNA is TGCGCCAGCAGTGCATATTCCTCAGGGGAAAGATCTGGGGCCAACGTCCTGACTTTC.